These T cell receptor beta chains were read from a single sample in a study of T cell repertoires in cytomegalovirus infection. Their recognized antigens are unknown. TCRdb re-analysed the reads in MiXCR, keeping a single row per CDR3 protein. The sample includes a few hundred thousand distinct CDR3 sequences, roughly 42% of them seen just once. This sample comprised cultured PBMCs, obtained from culture after CMV antigen stimulation. These receptors were obtained from a human donor in good health (CMV status not recorded). Some clones in this sample may be carry-over from other donors' samples. Both conserved end residues are part of each CDR3. A D gene is named only where the DNA matches it firmly.

v_call,d_call,cdr3_aa
TRBV4-1,TRBD2,CASSLGAAGTSGGYEQYF
TRBV20-1,.,CSARQGSSYNSPLHF
TRBV11-2,.,CASSFGPAAETQYF
TRBV11-2,TRBD2,CASSSGLATNQQETQYF
TRBV15,.,CATSRGLGYEQYF
TRBV7-2,TRBD2,CASSLERGRKNIQYF
TRBV27,TRBD2,CASSLRSRASGIKETQYF
TRBV19,TRBD2,CASSRRGGAQNEQFF
TRBV6-2/TRBV6-3,.,CASRNRQVRGTDTQYF
TRBV20-1,TRBD2,CSARGFLAGDGLSHF
TRBV4-3,.,CASRFPRSHNEQFF
TRBV6-4,.,CASSDSPGNGMSYEQYF
TRBV7-6,TRBD1,CASSASDRGQRPAYNEQFF
TRBV4-1,.,CASSHAGENTEAFF
TRBV7-2,TRBD2,CASNSVAGPYEQYF
TRBV5-1,TRBD1,CASSTTGVNQPQHF
TRBV7-8,.,CASSLGAGTAEKLFF
TRBV6-1,TRBD1,CASSARTGANTEAFF
TRBV11-2,.,CASSPGNRDTGELFF
TRBV7-2,TRBD2,CASSLSGLAGGENTDTQYF
TRBV18,.,CASQERVRETQYF
TRBV5-1,TRBD1,CASSTGQGRNSPLHF
TRBV6-5,.,CASSYGGTSTDTQYF
TRBV20-1,TRBD2,CSASRSGGASYNEQFF
TRBV7-3,.,CASSWQGANVLTF
TRBV6-1,.,CASSYGLDTEAFF
TRBV12-3/TRBV12-4,.,CASSYRSNTGELFF
TRBV20-1,.,CSARPGPDTQYF
TRBV20-1,.,CSAWGGTPGNTQYF
TRBV12-3/TRBV12-4,.,CASSLGQSLYGYTF
TRBV3-1,.,CASSPDGPYEQYF
TRBV7-9,TRBD1,CASSLGTGRGTEAFF
TRBV7-8,.,CASSRGRNNSPLHF
TRBV27,.,CASSSGHLIGGYTF
TRBV12-3/TRBV12-4,.,CASSPRTVQPQHF
TRBV20-1,.,CSASPGQETYNEQFF
TRBV7-2,TRBD1,CASSFRDRDAEAFF
TRBV12-3/TRBV12-4,TRBD1,CASSLALTGGDGYTF
TRBV7-8,TRBD2,CASSFLAGGRSDTQYF
TRBV12-3/TRBV12-4,.,CASSLKAPNEQFF
TRBV6-8,.,CASSVGGDGNSPLHF
TRBV5-4,.,CASSRKPEYSSTDTQYF
TRBV4-3,.,CASSRTMQGEAFF
TRBV7-6,.,CASSLFPTEQFF
TRBV5-5,.,CASSLAAGGSTDTQYF
TRBV7-2,.,CASSVPSQPQHF
TRBV27,.,CASSSTGPYNSPLHF
TRBV6-6,.,CASSYTRPRLALTQYF
TRBV7-8,.,CASSRLGHESYEQYF
TRBV6-6,TRBD2,CASLYGRGGYEQYF
TRBV6-6,.,CASSYSMGLRQPQHF
TRBV12-3/TRBV12-4,TRBD1,CASRRTGTGGQPQHF
TRBV27,.,CASSLRPEGTEAFF
TRBV6-5,TRBD2,CASSLSGRTHEQYF
TRBV27,.,CASSFGQGERGTEAFF
TRBV18,TRBD2,CASSPRLAGEDTQYF
TRBV7-4,.,CASPARTGELVF